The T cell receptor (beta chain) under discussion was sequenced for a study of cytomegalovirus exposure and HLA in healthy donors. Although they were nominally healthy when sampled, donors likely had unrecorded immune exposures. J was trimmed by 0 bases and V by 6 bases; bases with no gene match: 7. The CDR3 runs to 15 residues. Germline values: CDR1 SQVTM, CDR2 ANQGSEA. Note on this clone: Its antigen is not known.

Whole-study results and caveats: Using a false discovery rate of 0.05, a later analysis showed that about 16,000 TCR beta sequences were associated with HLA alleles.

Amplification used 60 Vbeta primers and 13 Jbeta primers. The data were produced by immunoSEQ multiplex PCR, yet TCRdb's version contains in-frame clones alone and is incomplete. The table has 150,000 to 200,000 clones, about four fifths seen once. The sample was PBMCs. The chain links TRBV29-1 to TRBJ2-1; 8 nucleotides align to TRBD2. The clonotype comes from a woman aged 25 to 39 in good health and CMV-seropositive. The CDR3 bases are TGCAGCGTGATCTTAGCGGGGAGCTCCTACAATGAGCAGTTCTTC. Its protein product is CSVILAGSSYNEQFF.